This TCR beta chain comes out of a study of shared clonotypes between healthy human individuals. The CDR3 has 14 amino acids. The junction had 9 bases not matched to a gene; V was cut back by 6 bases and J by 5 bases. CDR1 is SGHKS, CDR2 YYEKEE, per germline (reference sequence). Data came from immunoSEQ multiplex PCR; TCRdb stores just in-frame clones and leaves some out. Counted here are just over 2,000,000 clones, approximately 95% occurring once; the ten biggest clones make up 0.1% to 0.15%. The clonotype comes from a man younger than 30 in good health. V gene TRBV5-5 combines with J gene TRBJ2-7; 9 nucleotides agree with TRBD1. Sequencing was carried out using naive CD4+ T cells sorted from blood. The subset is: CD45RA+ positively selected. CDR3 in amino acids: CASIRRDRENEQYF. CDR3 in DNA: TGTGCCAGCATCCGACGGGACAGGGAAAACGAGCAGTACTTC.